This T cell receptor (beta chain) stems from a study of OX40 agonist ivuxolimab in advanced cancers. Study outcomes and limitations: Certain nonresponders additionally had low normalized T-cell clonal expansion. Researchers report that CD8+ T cells had, on average, more expanded clones than CD4+.

CDR1 and CDR2 from the germline V gene are SEHNR and FQNEAQ (reference sequence). The CDR3 has 12 residues. With V trimmed by 8 bases and J by 3 bases, 3 bases remained unmatched. Assay used: immunoSEQ multiplex PCR; TCRdb lists only in-frame clones, some missing. The sample includes around 70,000 clones, roughly 82% of them seen just once. With regard to this clone: What it binds is not known.

The V and J genes are TRBV7-9 and TRBJ1-2; 7 bases align to TRBD1. The TCR comes from an adult with an advanced solid tumor such as melanoma, head and neck, liver or kidney cancer. The material sequenced was CD4+ or CD8+ T cells sorted from blood, taken in a trial of the OX40 agonist ivuxolimab. The CDR3 loop is CASGTGDYGYTF. The DNA of the CDR3 is TGTGCCAGCGGTACAGGGGACTATGGCTACACCTTC.